This T cell receptor beta chain was captured in a study of cytomegalovirus exposure and HLA in healthy donors. Of note for this clone: The antigen remains unidentified.

The PCR ran on 60 Vbeta and 13 Jbeta primers. The method was immunoSEQ multiplex PCR; TCRdb's version includes in-frame clones alone and lacks a portion of them. The sample has 100,000 to 150,000 clones; around 80% are singletons. Study outcomes and limitations: The study reported that TCR beta sequences accurately predicted HLA-A and HLA-B alleles in most subjects.

J was trimmed by 6 bases and V by 5 bases; bases with no gene match: 9. CDR3 length equals 16 residues. Per the germline V gene, CDR1 is MDHEN and CDR2 is SYDVKM. This sequence joins TRBV28 and TRBJ2-2; 10 bases align to TRBD2. This TCR was sampled from a female donor in good health and CMV-seronegative. The sequencing input was PBMCs. This CDR3 is CASSPRGAGGPGELFF. CDR3 coding DNA: TGTGCCAGCAGTCCCCGGGGAGCGGGAGGGCCCGGGGAGCTGTTTTTT.